The clone carrying this T cell receptor beta chain was seen a few times. The data belong to a study of long-term antiretroviral therapy in people with HIV. Runs used v3.0 of the immunoSEQ assay and were done at survey level. Clones were sequenced by immunoSEQ multiplex PCR, and TCRdb holds only the in-frame ones, with some missing. Counted here are approximately 25,000 clones, roughly 80% occurring once; the ten biggest clones make up around 11%. Sequenced material: unsorted PBMCs, taken 0.8 years before starting antiretroviral therapy. The TCR was taken from a man aged 18 to 29 with HIV.

The CDR3 sequence is CASSVASGNTIYF. The CDR3, as DNA: TGTGCCAGCAGCGTAGCTTCTGGAAACACCATATATTTT. This chain uses TRBV9 with TRBJ1-3; unclear D gene. V lost 0 bases, J lost 1 base, and 2 bases lay in between. The CDR3 runs 13 residues. Germline V CDR1 and CDR2: SGDLS, YYNGEE. Based on the CDR3 plus reference TRBV9 and TRBJ1-3, the full variable domain is DSGVTQTPKHLITATGQRVTLRCSPRSGDLSVYWYQQSLDQGLQFLIQYYNGEERAKGNILERFSAQQFPDLHSELNLSSLELGDSALYFCASSVASGNTIYFGEGSWLTVV.